This T cell receptor (beta chain) appears in the sequencing data of a study of shared clonotypes between healthy human individuals. The CDR3 contains 15 residues. Germline V gene sequence: CDR1 LNHDA, CDR2 SQIVND (reference sequence). The V end was cut by 5 bases, the J end by 7 bases, with 17 bases between. Assay used: immunoSEQ multiplex PCR; TCRdb lists only in-frame clones, some missing. The data contain about 2.3 million clones, around 93% of them singletons. Sequencing input: naive CD4+ T cells from PBMCs. Subset given: CD45RA+ positively selected. V usage is TRBV19 and J usage is TRBJ1-4; maybe TRBD1 (6 bases). The TCR originated in a man aged 18-30 years in good health. Some clones in this sample may be carry-over from other donors' samples. The CDR3 DNA follows: TGTGCCAGTAGTCGGGGCGGGGGCGCGCGTGAAAAACTGTTTTTT. Its translation is CASSRGGGAREKLFF.